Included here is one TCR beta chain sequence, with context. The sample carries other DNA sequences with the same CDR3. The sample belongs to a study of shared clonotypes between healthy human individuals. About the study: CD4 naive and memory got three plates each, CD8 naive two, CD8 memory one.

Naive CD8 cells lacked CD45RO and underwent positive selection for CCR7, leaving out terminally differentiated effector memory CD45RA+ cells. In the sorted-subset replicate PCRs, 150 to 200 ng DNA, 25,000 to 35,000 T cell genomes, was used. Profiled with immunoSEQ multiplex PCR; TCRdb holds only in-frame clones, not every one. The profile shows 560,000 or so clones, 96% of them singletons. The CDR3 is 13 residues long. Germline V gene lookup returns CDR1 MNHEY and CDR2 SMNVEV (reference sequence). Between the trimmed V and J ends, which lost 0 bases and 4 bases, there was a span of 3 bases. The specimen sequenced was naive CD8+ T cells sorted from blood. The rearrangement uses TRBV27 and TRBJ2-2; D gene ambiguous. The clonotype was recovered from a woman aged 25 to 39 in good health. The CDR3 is CASSLSGTGELFF. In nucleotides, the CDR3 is TGTGCCAGCAGTTTATCGGGCACCGGGGAGCTGTTTTTT.